This is a list of T cell receptor beta chains from one sample in a study of cytomegalovirus exposure and HLA in healthy donors. Clones were sequenced by immunoSEQ multiplex PCR, and TCRdb holds only the in-frame ones, with some missing. The table shows about 160,000 clones, with around 80% occurring only once. The sample taken for sequencing was PBMCs. The receptor source for this set is a female donor in good health and CMV-seronegative. The CDR3 runs from the conserved cysteine through the conserved F or W. Each record gives: D gene, J gene, clone size, V gene, CDR3 DNA, CDR3 protein. The D gene is left open where the match is weak. A row's size may be missing; if present it is once, few, many or a size class.

TRBD1,TRBJ1-4,NA,TRBV6-5,TGTGCCAGCAGTTGGACCACGGGACAGGGTGAGAAACTGTTTTTT,CASSWTTGQGEKLFF
TRBD1,TRBJ1-5,NA,TRBV15,TGTGCCACCAGCAGAGATTTTTGGGGGACAGGGGCGTCCAATCAGCCCCAGCATTTT,CATSRDFWGTGASNQPQHF
NA,TRBJ2-3,NA,TRBV9,TGTGCCAGCAGCGTAGAGGCAGGGGGGCCAGATACGCAGTATTTT,CASSVEAGGPDTQYF
NA,TRBJ1-5,NA,TRBV19,TGTGCCAGTAGTATAGGATCGGGAGAATGGGGGTATAGCAATCAGCCCCAGCATTTT,CASSIGSGEWGYSNQPQHF
NA,TRBJ1-4,NA,TRBV5-1,TGCGCCAGCAGCTTTGGAGGAACTGGGGAAGAAAAACTGTTTTTT,CASSFGGTGEEKLFF
NA,TRBJ1-1,once,TRBV7-9,TGTGCCAGCAGCTTGGAGGCAGGGAACACTGAAGCTTTCTTT,CASSLEAGNTEAFF
NA,TRBJ2-1,NA,TRBV4-1,TGCGCCAGCAGCCCCCACGGGGGGCATGCGTTCTTC,CASSPHGGHAFF
NA,TRBJ1-1,NA,TRBV4-1,TGCGCCAGCAGCCAAGTGTCAGGGCCCTTAAACACTGAAGCTTTCTTT,CASSQVSGPLNTEAFF
TRBD1,TRBJ1-4,NA,TRBV18,TGTGCCAGCTCACAACTGACAGGGGTAGGAACTAATGAAAAACTGTTTTTT,CASSQLTGVGTNEKLFF
TRBD2,TRBJ2-7,few,TRBV6-1,TGTGCCAGCAGTCCTGGGACTAGCCTGGAGTTCGAGCAGTACTTC,CASSPGTSLEFEQYF
TRBD1,TRBJ2-7,NA,TRBV11-2,TGTGCCAGCAGCCAGAAGACAGGGCACTTCTACGAGCAGTACTTC,CASSQKTGHFYEQYF
TRBD1,TRBJ1-6,NA,TRBV9,TGTGCCAGCAGCTTAGGGACAGGGGGTAATTCACCCCTCCACTTT,CASSLGTGGNSPLHF
TRBD1,TRBJ1-3,few,TRBV5-1,TGCGCCAGCAGCCTGGGACAGGGGGTTCGGAACACCATATATTTT,CASSLGQGVRNTIYF
TRBD2,TRBJ2-3,NA,TRBV7-2,TGTGCCAGCAGCTTAACTCGGACTAGCGGGACAGATACGCAGTATTTT,CASSLTRTSGTDTQYF
TRBD2,TRBJ2-2,NA,TRBV23-1,TGCGCCAGCAGTCAATCCAGACGGGGGGTTAACACCGGGGAGCTGTTTTTT,CASSQSRRGVNTGELFF
NA,TRBJ2-5,NA,TRBV27,TGTGCCAGCAGTCCCACGGGGACACAAGAGACCCAGTACTTC,CASSPTGTQETQYF
NA,TRBJ2-5,NA,TRBV11-2,TGTGCCAGCAGCTTCTTTAGCCGAGAGACCCAGTACTTC,CASSFFSRETQYF
TRBD1,TRBJ2-5,NA,TRBV18,TGTGCCAGCTCACCGGGGACAGCGGAGACCCAGTACTTC,CASSPGTAETQYF
NA,TRBJ2-1,once,TRBV9,TGTGCCAGCAGCGTAAATCAGCAGGTTCTCAATGAGCAGTTCTTC,CASSVNQQVLNEQFF
TRBD2,TRBJ2-3,NA,TRBV7-6,TGTGCCAGCAGCTTACTGAGCGGGGGTGGAACAGATACGCAGTATTTT,CASSLLSGGGTDTQYF
TRBD2,TRBJ2-1,NA,TRBV7-2,TGTGCCAGCAGCTTAGATTCTGGGCGGGGGGGTTACAATGAGCAGTTCTTC,CASSLDSGRGGYNEQFF
NA,TRBJ1-5,NA,TRBV7-2,TGTGCCAGCAGCGACATGCAAGGGGCTACTCAGCCCCAGCATTTT,CASSDMQGATQPQHF
NA,TRBJ2-7,NA,TRBV7-2,TGTGCCAGCAGCTCCGGGAGTGCCGTAGGCGAGCAGTACTTC,CASSSGSAVGEQYF
NA,TRBJ1-2,NA,TRBV4-3,TGCGCCAGCAGCCAAGATTTCAACAGGGTTAACTATGGCTACACCTTC,CASSQDFNRVNYGYTF
NA,TRBJ2-1,NA,TRBV6-4,TGTGCCAGCAGTCGGGGTGATGAGCAGTTCTTC,CASSRGDEQFF
NA,TRBJ1-2,once,TRBV11-2,TGTGCCAGCAGCTTGCTAAACTATGGCTACACCTTC,CASSLLNYGYTF
NA,TRBJ2-7,NA,TRBV18,TGTGCCAGCTCACCCGGTATTGTACCCGAGCAGTACTTC,CASSPGIVPEQYF
TRBD2,TRBJ2-1,NA,TRBV19,TGTGCCAGTAGTCTTAGCGGGAGGGCCTACAATGAGCAGTTCTTC,CASSLSGRAYNEQFF
NA,TRBJ2-1,once,TRBV11-3,TGTGCCAGCAGCTTAGAGGCCGATGAGCAGTTCTTC,CASSLEADEQFF
NA,TRBJ2-1,NA,TRBV27,TGTGCCAGCACTACCGGGAGCTCCTACAATGAGCAGTTCTTC,CASTTGSSYNEQFF
TRBD2,TRBJ2-7,NA,TRBV6-5,TGTGCCAGCAGTTCTAGCGGGGGGACCCCCATTAACGAGCAGTACTTC,CASSSSGGTPINEQYF
NA,TRBJ2-3,NA,TRBV9,TGTGCCAGCAGCGAGACCTCGGGGGTCACGCAGTATTTT,CASSETSGVTQYF
TRBD2,TRBJ2-7,once,TRBV6-5,TGTGCCAGCAGTTACACGGGGGGGTCCTACGAGCAGTACTTC,CASSYTGGSYEQYF
NA,TRBJ1-2,NA,TRBV5-1,TGCGCCAGCAGCTCGAAAACAGGGAACTATGGCTACACCTTC,CASSSKTGNYGYTF
NA,TRBJ2-5,NA,TRBV28,TGTGCCAGCAGGCCAAGGGGCCAAGAGACCCAGTACTTC,CASRPRGQETQYF
TRBD1,TRBJ1-2,once,TRBV2,TGTGCCAGCAGTCGACAGGGGTGGGATGGCTACACCTTC,CASSRQGWDGYTF
TRBD1,TRBJ2-7,NA,TRBV7-2,TGTGCCAGCAGCCCCGGGACAGGCTACGAGCAGTACTTC,CASSPGTGYEQYF
TRBD1,TRBJ2-2,NA,TRBV5-5,TGTGCCAGCAGCCCGGGGACAGGTCTGTCCGCCGGGGAGCTGTTTTTT,CASSPGTGLSAGELFF
NA,TRBJ1-1,NA,TRBV29-1,TGCAGCGTTGTAGTTTACACTGAAGCTTTCTTT,CSVVVYTEAFF
TRBD1,TRBJ1-6,NA,TRBV6-5,TGTGCCAGCAGTTACCTCACAGGGGCTAATTCACCCCTCCACTTT,CASSYLTGANSPLHF
TRBD1,TRBJ1-1,NA,TRBV6-5,TGTGCCAGCAGAAAGGGACAGGTGAACACTGAAGCTTTCTTT,CASRKGQVNTEAFF
NA,TRBJ2-3,NA,TRBV5-1,TGCGCCAGCAGGCCGGGTGGAGATACGCAGTATTTT,CASRPGGDTQYF
NA,TRBJ1-2,NA,TRBV7-2,TGTGCCAGCAGCTTAAGTCAGGGCTATGGCTACACCTTC,CASSLSQGYGYTF
NA,TRBJ2-5,NA,TRBV6-1,TGTGCCAGCAGCCTGCTAGTTGCCCAAGAGACCCAGTACTTC,CASSLLVAQETQYF
NA,TRBJ1-1,NA,TRBV30,TGTGCCTGGAGTCTGTCGGGGAGGACTGAAGCTTTCTTT,CAWSLSGRTEAFF
TRBD2,TRBJ2-5,NA,TRBV27,TGTGCCAGCAGCTTAGCGGGGGGCGAGACCCAGTACTTC,CASSLAGGETQYF
TRBD1,TRBJ1-4,NA,TRBV18,TGTGCCAGCTCACCGTACCAACAGGGGGCGGATGAAAAACTGTTTTTT,CASSPYQQGADEKLFF
TRBD1,TRBJ1-4,NA,TRBV5-1,TGCGCCAGCAGCTTCAGGAGACAGGGGAATGAAAAACTGTTTTTT,CASSFRRQGNEKLFF
NA,TRBJ1-2,NA,TRBV11-2,TGTGCCAGCAGCTTAGGCGGGGGGCCTGGCTACACCTTC,CASSLGGGPGYTF
NA,TRBJ2-2,NA,TRBV5-1,TGCGCCAGCAGCTTGGTTCCGGGAGTAGGAGAGCTGTTTTTT,CASSLVPGVGELFF
NA,TRBJ1-5,NA,TRBV30,TGTGCCTGGAGTGGGGCGGGAGCGGGGCCCCAGCATTTT,CAWSGAGAGPQHF
TRBD1,TRBJ2-1,NA,TRBV7-3,TGTGCCAGCAGCCCCGACAGGGGGCGTAATGAGCAGTTCTTC,CASSPDRGRNEQFF
NA,TRBJ2-5,few,TRBV19,TGTGCCAGTAGTATTTCTGGTACAGACCAAGAGACCCAGTACTTC,CASSISGTDQETQYF
TRBD1,TRBJ1-2,NA,TRBV27,TGTGCCACACGGACAGGGAGAGGCTATGGCTACACCTTC,CATRTGRGYGYTF
NA,TRBJ1-1,NA,TRBV7-9,TGTGCCAGCAGCCCTCGAGGGCCGAACACTGAAGCTTTCTTT,CASSPRGPNTEAFF
NA,TRBJ1-2,NA,TRBV5-1,TGCGCCAGCAGCACCGGGACAGGCTACACCTTC,CASSTGTGYTF
NA,TRBJ2-3,NA,TRBV19,TGTGCCAGTACCCCGGCAGGGCGTTTGACAGATACGCAGTATTTT,CASTPAGRLTDTQYF
NA,TRBJ2-2,NA,TRBV5-1,TGCGCCAGCAGCTTGGACGAGCGGCCCACCGGGGAGCTGTTTTTT,CASSLDERPTGELFF
NA,TRBJ2-5,few,TRBV11-3,TGTGCCAGCAGCCCACGGACAGACCAAGAGACCCAGTACTTC,CASSPRTDQETQYF
TRBD1,TRBJ2-5,NA,TRBV19,TGTGCCAGTAGTATGGACAGGTCAGAGACCCAGTACTTC,CASSMDRSETQYF